This T cell receptor beta chain emerged from a study of cytomegalovirus exposure and HLA in healthy donors. The overall study: Genotyping of hundreds of donors showed that approximately 83% belonged to the Caucasian-associated ancestry cluster. Study outcomes and limitations: Reports described diagnosis of cytomegalovirus status by the classifier as highly specific and sensitive. Accurate prediction of HLA-A and HLA-B alleles (for most subjects) was reportedly achieved from TCR beta sequences.

The PCR used 60 Vbeta and 13 Jbeta primers. Libraries were prepared by immunoSEQ multiplex PCR; TCRdb keeps only in-frame clonotypes and omits some of them. Seen here are 95,000 to 150,000 clones, about 83% observed once, and the top ten hold around 3%. To note about this clone: Its target is unknown.

V was clipped by 3 bases and J by 1 base, with 12 bases between them. CDR3 length equals 15 residues. Germline V gene sequence: CDR1 LGHNA, CDR2 YNFKEQ. V is TRBV4-2 and J is TRBJ1-1; D ambiguous. The clonotype comes from a woman in her forties in good health and CMV-seropositive. Sequenced material: PBMCs. The CDR3 is CASSHPQAQNTEAFF. The CDR3 DNA is TGTGCCAGCAGCCACCCTCAGGCCCAGAACACTGAAGCTTTCTTT.